One sample yielded the 26 T cell receptor beta chains listed below, sequenced in a study of shared clonotypes between healthy human individuals (dated by TCRdb to 2018 to 2020). The library was generated by the immunoSEQ multiplex PCR assay. TCRdb's version of the immuneACCESS table is confined to in-frame rearrangements and falls short of the full clone set. An unresolved V gene accounts for under half of the shortfall where checked; the remainder is of unknown origin. The sample table holds approximately 500,000 clones, of which about 85% were seen once. The ten top clones hold 9.5% to 15% of the sample. The sequencing input was PBMCs. The receptors were gathered from a woman between 40 and 55 years old in good health. Some clones in this sample may be carry-over from other donors' samples.

V and J are TRBV7-9 and TRBJ2-2; 8 bases align to TRBD2. The CDR3 is 13 residues long. Trimming removed 8 bases from V and 6 bases from J; junction bases left unmatched: 5. The V gene's germline CDR1 is SEHNR and CDR2 FQNEAQ (reference sequence). This CDR3 reads CASGGRFSGELFF. CDR3 nucleotides: TGTGCCAGCGGCGGGAGGTTTTCCGGGGAGCTGTTTTTT. The full variable domain, rest sourced from reference TRBV7-9 and TRBJ2-2, is DTGVSQNPRHKITKRGQNVTFRCDPISEHNRLYWYRQTLGQGPEFLTYFQNEAQLEKSRLLSDRFSAERPKGSFSTLEIQRTEQGDSAMYLCASGGRFSGELFFGEGSRLTVL.

The chain uses TRBV7-9 and TRBJ1-5; the D is unclear. The CDR3 is made up of 13 amino acids. Germline CDR1 is SEHNR and CDR2 is FQNEAQ (reference sequence). V was clipped by 2 bases and J by 4 bases, with 6 bases between them. CDR3: CASSLQENQPQHF. CDR3 DNA sequence: TGTGCCAGCAGCTTACAGGAAAATCAGCCCCAGCATTTT.

CDR3 in amino acids: CSVEVGGDTQYF. CDR3 DNA sequence: TGCAGCGTTGAGGTCGGGGGAGATACGCAGTATTTT. This rearrangement joins TRBV29-1 to TRBJ2-3; a possible D gene is TRBD2 (6 bases). CDR3 length: 12 residues. V was trimmed by 3 bases and J by 5 bases, leaving 9 bases between them. CDR1 and CDR2 (germline): SQVTM, ANQGSEA.

This clone was detected only a few times. With a far larger clone one base away, a read error is the likely cause. The same CDR3 can be traced to other DNA sequences in this sample. The V gene is TRBV29-1, the J gene TRBJ1-1; 7 positions match TRBD1. In germline, CDR1 is SQVTM, CDR2 ANQGSEA. J lost 2 bases, V lost 3 bases, and 6 bases had no gene match. This CDR3 is built from 14 residues. The CDR3: CSVESQGVNTEAFF. The CDR3 DNA is TGCAGCGTTGAGAGTCAGGGGGTTAACACTGAAGCTTTCTTT. Filled out from reference TRBV29-1 and TRBJ1-1, the complete variable domain reads SAVISQKPSRDICQRGTSLTIQCQVDSQVTMMFWYRQQPGQSLTLIATANQGSEATYESGFVIDKFPISRPNLTFSTLTVSNMSPEDSSIYLCSVESQGVNTEAFFGQGTRLTVV.

This clone was counted a few times. A clone one base away is much larger, so this may be a read error. Other nucleotide sequences from this sample produce the same CDR3. The chain is built from TRBV9 and TRBJ1-2, with TRBD1 identical over 8 bases. Germline CDR1 and CDR2: SGDLS and YYNGEE. The CDR3 is 14 residues long. CDR3 sequence reads: CASSATGANYGYTF. CDR3 bases: TGTGCCAGTAGCGCGACAGGGGCGAACTATGGCTACACCTTC.

The chain links TRBV5-4 to TRBJ2-3, with 9 bases that match TRBD2. Germline assignment: CDR1 SGHNT and CDR2 YYREEE (reference sequence). Germline trimming cut 4 bases from V and 3 bases from J; bases unmatched to any gene: 9. The CDR3 is 16 amino acids. The CDR3 sequence: CASSENSGSGTDTQYF. The DNA of the CDR3 is TGTGCCAGCAGCGAAAATAGCGGGAGCGGGACAGATACGCAGTATTTT. Filled out from reference TRBV5-4 and TRBJ2-3, the complete variable domain reads ETGVTQSPTHLIKTRGQQVTLRCSSQSGHNTVSWYQQALGQGPQFIFQYYREEENGRGNFPPRFSGLQFPNYSSELNVNALELDDSALYLCASSENSGSGTDTQYFGPGTRLTVL.

V gene TRBV5-7 combines with J gene TRBJ2-3; D perhaps matches TRBD2 (5 bases). TRBV5-7 is an ORF, with its function uncertain. The CDR3 extends over 15 amino acids. This chain's CDR3 is CATQPEPGMGDTQYF. The CDR3 DNA is TGTGCGACCCAGCCCGAGCCCGGGATGGGGGATACGCAGTATTTT.

V gene TRBV18 combines with J gene TRBJ1-4; D is uncertain. Trimming removed 2 bases from V and 4 bases from J, with 8 bases in between. The germline V gene has CDR1 KGHSH and CDR2 LQKENI. The length of the CDR3 is 14 residues. CDR3 amino acids: CASSPRESNEKLFF. The CDR3 DNA follows: TGTGCCAGCTCACCAAGGGAAAGTAATGAAAAACTGTTTTTT. Variable domain in full (rest from reference TRBV18 and TRBJ1-4): NAGVMQNPRHLVRRRGQEARLRCSPMKGHSHVYWYRQLPEEGLKFMVYLQKENIIDESGMPKERFSAEFPKEGPSILRIQQVVRGDSAAYFCASSPRESNEKLFFGSGTQLSVL.

This sequence joins TRBV12-1 and TRBJ2-7; no DNA check was done on the table's D call, TRBD1. TRBV12-1 is a pseudogene locus. The CDR3 runs to 17 residues. Here the CDR3 DNA reads TGTGCCAGCAGCATTTACCGGGACATCAGTCTCTCCTACGAGCAGTACTTC. It encodes CASSIYRDISLSYEQYF.

J is TRBJ1-2 and V is TRBV4-2; 7 bases match TRBD1. The V gene's germline CDR1 is LGHNA and CDR2 YNFKEQ. The CDR3 has 15 amino acids. V was pared by 4 bases and J by 0 bases, with 5 bases of the junction left unmatched. CDR3 amino acids: CASSLGDRANYGYTF. In DNA, the CDR3 is TGTGCCAGCAGCCTCGGGGACAGAGCTAACTATGGCTACACCTTC.

V gene TRBV11-1 combines with J gene TRBJ2-1; 7 positions match TRBD1. Germline V gene sequence: CDR1 SGHAT, CDR2 FQDESV (reference sequence). Trimming cost V 3 bases and J 0 bases; bases outside gene matches: 2. The CDR3 loop spans 15 amino acids. The CDR3 coding sequence is TGTGCCAGCAGCTTCGACAGGGCCTCCTACAATGAGCAGTTCTTC. Translation: CASSFDRASYNEQFF.

This clone occurred once. The chain recombines TRBV5-1 with TRBJ1-2, with TRBD1 matching over 7 bases. The germline V gene encodes CDR1 SGHRS and CDR2 YFSETQ. The CDR3 sequence is 16 residues long. V shed 4 bases and J 9 bases; nucleotides not matched to a gene: 18. The CDR3 is CASSPDPDRWVISYTF. The CDR3 DNA reads TGCGCCAGCAGCCCCGACCCGGACAGGTGGGTCATTAGCTACACCTTC.

This rearrangement joins TRBV7-8 to TRBJ1-1; tentative D call: TRBD1 (5 bases). Germline V gives CDR1 SGHVS, CDR2 FQNEAQ. V lost 8 bases and J 7 bases, leaving 26 bases between the germline ends. The CDR3 is 16 amino acids. In nucleotides, the CDR3 is TGTGCCAGCCTCCGAACTCGGGCCGGGACGCATTATGAAGCTTTCTTT. Translating it yields CASLRTRAGTHYEAFF. The full variable domain, completed using reference TRBV7-8 and TRBJ1-1, is GAGVSQSPRYKVAKRGQDVALRCDPISGHVSLFWYQQALGQGPEFLTYFQNEAQLDKSGLPSDRFFAERPEGSVSTLKIQRTQQEDSAVYLCASLRTRAGTHYEAFFGQGTRLTVV.

The sample holds a few counts of this clone. This chain links TRBV4-3 with TRBJ2-6; D is uncertain. The CDR3 extends over 17 amino acids. CDR1 LGHNA and CDR2 YSLEER come from the germline V gene. Trimming took off 0 bases at V and 4 bases at J, with 13 bases between the two ends. The CDR3 spells CASSQDLQPPGANVLTF. The CDR3 nucleotides are TGCGCCAGCAGCCAAGACCTACAGCCTCCGGGGGCCAACGTCCTGACTTTC.

The rearrangement joins TRBV28 to TRBJ1-1; 9 positions match TRBD1. J gave up 1 base and V 1 base, and 7 bases lay outside the gene matches. Germline loops: CDR1 MDHEN, CDR2 SYDVKM. The CDR3 runs 17 residues. CDR3 protein: CASSLLGTGFENTEAFF. The CDR3 bases are TGTGCCAGCAGTTTATTGGGGACAGGGTTTGAGAACACTGAAGCTTTCTTT.

Turning to this clone: A far larger clone is one base from this, pointing to a likely read error. J is TRBJ1-1 and V is TRBV30, with D tentatively TRBD1 (6 bases). Germline CDR1 reads GTSNPN; CDR2 reads SVGIG (reference sequence). The CDR3 totals 12 residues. The CDR3: CTWRGAAAEAFF. In DNA form, the CDR3 reads TGTACCTGGAGGGGGGCGGCAGCTGAAGCTTTCTTT. Together with reference TRBV30 and TRBJ1-1, the CDR3 gives the full variable domain: SQTIHQWPATLVQPVGSPLSLECTVEGTSNPNLYWYRQAAGRGLQLLFYSVGIGQISSEVPQNLSASRPQDRQFILSSKKLLLSDSGFYLCTWRGAAAEAFFGQGTRLTVV.

The rearrangement uses TRBV5-1 and TRBJ2-1, with 9 nucleotides matching TRBD2. From germline, CDR1 is SGHRS and CDR2 YFSETQ. CDR3 size: 15 residues. V was clipped by 5 bases and J by 7 bases; unmatched bases: 10. CDR3: CASRPGTSPSNEQFF. The CDR3 coding sequence is TGCGCCAGCAGGCCTGGGACTAGCCCTTCGAATGAGCAGTTCTTC.

The genes are TRBV2 and TRBJ2-1; D call uncertain. CDR1 SNHLY and CDR2 FYNNEI come from the germline V gene. The V end was cut by 3 bases, the J end by 4 bases, with 13 bases between. CDR3 length: 15 amino acids. The CDR3 DNA reads as TGTGCCAGCAGTGACCGGTATTCCCCTTACAATGAGCAGTTCTTC. The encoded protein is CASSDRYSPYNEQFF.

As for this clone: A far larger clone is off by one base, so a read error is likely. Distinct nucleotide sequences in the sample also encode this CDR3. The chain has TRBV5-1 and TRBJ2-3; D gene ambiguous. This CDR3 spans 12 amino acids. Germline lookup yields CDR1 SGHRS and CDR2 YFSETQ. Trimming shortened V by 0 bases and J by 5 bases, and 4 bases separated the two germline ends. CDR3 protein: CASSLAGDTQYF. The CDR3 DNA reads TGCGCCAGCAGCTTGGCGGGAGATACGCAGTATTTT.

The chain employs TRBV30 and TRBJ1-1; D is unclear. In germline, CDR1 is GTSNPN, CDR2 SVGIG (reference sequence). The V end lost 4 bases, the J end lost 2 bases, and 11 bases lay between the germline ends. The CDR3 has 13 amino acids. The CDR3 reads CAWNRLSNTEAFF. In nucleotides, the CDR3 is TGTGCCTGGAATCGGCTGAGTAACACTGAAGCTTTCTTT.

The table lists this clone with a count of one. A read error is the likely source, as a far larger clone sits one nucleotide away. The chain carries TRBV6-6 and TRBJ1-2; unclear D gene. The germline CDR1 and CDR2 sequences are MNHNY and SVGAGI (reference sequence). The CDR3 is 15 amino acids. Between the trimmed V and J ends, which lost 5 bases and 3 bases, there was a span of 16 bases. DNA of the CDR3: TGTGCCAGCAGTCCAAGCCCCACATGGCACTATGGCTACACCTTC. It codes for CASSPSPTWHYGYTF.

This clone occurred a few times. This chain joins TRBV7-2 and TRBJ2-5; D is unclear. V gave up 5 bases and J gave up 4 bases, with 11 bases separating them. The CDR3 loop spans 13 amino acids. Germline V gives CDR1 SGHTA, CDR2 FQGNSA. CDR3 sequence: CASSRNIGETQYF. The CDR3 DNA reads as TGTGCCAGCAGCCGTAATATAGGAGAGACCCAGTACTTC.

The chain links TRBV19 to TRBJ1-1, with D maybe TRBD1 (6 bases). Germline assignment: CDR1 LNHDA and CDR2 SQIVND (reference sequence). The ends were cut back, 4 bases at V and 6 bases at J, with 9 bases in the middle. The CDR3 runs to 12 residues. This CDR3 reads CASSTQGSEAFF. CDR3 DNA sequence: TGTGCCAGTAGTACACAGGGCTCTGAAGCTTTCTTT. The whole variable domain, filled in from reference TRBV19 and TRBJ1-1, reads DGGITQSPKYLFRKEGQNVTLSCEQNLNHDAMYWYRQDPGQGLRLIYYSQIVNDFQKGDIAEGYSVSREKKESFPLTVTSAQKNPTAFYLCASSTQGSEAFFGQGTRLTVV.

The V and J genes are TRBV2 and TRBJ2-2, with D maybe TRBD2 (6 bases). There are 13 residues in the CDR3. Germline V gene data show CDR1 as SNHLY and CDR2 as FYNNEI. The germline V and J ends were trimmed by 6 bases and 4 bases, with 9 bases remaining between them. For the CDR3, the DNA is TGTGCCAGCAGCTCACTAGCCACCGGGGAGCTGTTTTTT. Translated, it gives CASSSLATGELFF.

V usage is TRBV5-1 and J usage is TRBJ2-1; 9 bases agree with TRBD2. The length of the CDR3 is 17 residues. CDR1 is SGHRS and CDR2 is YFSETQ in the germline V gene. The trim removed 0 bases at V and 8 bases at J, leaving 12 bases unmatched. The CDR3 DNA sequence: TGCGCCAGCAGCTTGGCCAGAACTCTAGCGGGATCCGATGAGCAGTTCTTC. Residues: CASSLARTLAGSDEQFF. Looking up the rest from reference TRBV5-1 and TRBJ2-1 gives the full variable domain: KAGVTQTPRYLIKTRGQQVTLSCSPISGHRSVSWYQQTPGQGLQFLFEYFSETQRNKGNFPGRFSGRQFSNSRSEMNVSTLELGDSALYLCASSLARTLAGSDEQFFGPGTRLTVL.

This clone was counted at least ten times. Within the sample, other DNA sequences also encode this same CDR3. The CDR3 DNA follows: TGTGCCAGCAGTCCATTGGGTGGCAATCAGCCCCAGCATTTT. This sequence encodes CASSPLGGNQPQHF. V and J are TRBV27 and TRBJ1-5; D ambiguous. Germline V lookup: CDR1 MNHEY, CDR2 SMNVEV (reference sequence). V was trimmed by 5 bases and J by 2 bases, leaving 10 bases between them. This CDR3 spans 14 amino acids.